This T cell receptor (beta chain) appears in the sequencing data of a study of blood T cell repertoires in COVID-19. Study-wide context: The United States, Italy and Spain supplied acute and convalescent COVID-19 samples. In each case, the material was cDNA or gDNA derived from T cells, B-cell-depleted T cells, or PBMCs.

The V and J ends lost 5 bases and 4 bases respectively, with 8 bases between them. This CDR3 is 12 amino acids long. Germline CDR1 MNHEY, CDR2 SVGAGI. Methods used by the authors: Estimation of nucleated cell counts relied on the amplification of reference gene primers. Repertoires were generated with immunoSEQ multiplex PCR, while TCRdb's copy carries only in-frame clones and drops some. D and trimming were read from the DNA, whereas the V and J calls and clone size are those reported in that table. The sample gives roughly 220,000 clones, 84% of which show up once; approximately 20% is in the top ten.

The chain is built from TRBV6-5 and TRBJ2-5; D not certain. The sequence came from a man between 25 and 39 years old with active or convalescent COVID-19. Sequenced sample: peripheral blood. CDR3 sequence: CASSQNRETQYF. The CDR3 DNA sequence: TGTGCCAGCAGTCAGAATCGAGAGACCCAGTACTTC.